The 2 T cell receptor beta chains presented below share a single source sample, sequenced in a study of shared clonotypes between healthy human individuals. Naive CD8 isolation took CD45RO-negative cells positively selected for CCR7 and excluded terminally differentiated effector memory CD45RA+ cells. Only in-frame clones appear in the TCRdb table, and some are missing; sequencing was by immunoSEQ multiplex PCR. The repertoire has roughly 2 million clones, 85% to 95% of them found once; the top ten carry 0.85% to 1.2%. Source material: naive CD8+ T cells sorted from blood. These receptors were collected from a man aged 18 to 35 in good health.

The chain is built from TRBV19 and TRBJ2-7; perhaps TRBD2 as D (5 bases). Deletions cut 0 bases from V and 2 bases from J, with 14 bases between. Per germline, CDR1 LNHDA and CDR2 SQIVND (reference sequence). This CDR3 is 16 amino acids long. CDR3 sequence: CASSIDGGLLAYEQYF. Here the CDR3 DNA reads TGTGCCAGTAGTATAGACGGCGGACTCCTAGCCTACGAGCAGTACTTC.

This clone was observed once. The CDR3 DNA reads TGTGCCAGTAAAAGTCGGGGCGCTCTGGACGAGCAGTACTTC. It specifies CASKSRGALDEQYF. The V and J genes are TRBV19 and TRBJ2-7, with D perhaps assigned TRBD1 or TRBD2 (5 bases each). The V gene's germline CDR1 is LNHDA and CDR2 SQIVND (reference sequence). The CDR3 is made up of 14 amino acids. With 7 bases removed from V and 5 bases from J, the gap between germline ends came to 18 bases.